Listed below are T cell receptor beta chains from one sample, sequenced in a study of cytotoxic CD8 clonotypes in ibrutinib-treated CLL. Profiling relied on immunoSEQ multiplex PCR, and the TCRdb table lists in-frame clones only, not all of them. Seen here are some 50,000 clones, over 55% observed once, and the top ten hold about 20%. This specimen was PBMCs, taken after 24 months of ibrutinib treatment. The receptors were gathered from a human donor with chronic lymphocytic leukemia. CDR3s include the opening cysteine and the closing phenylalanine or tryptophan. A D gene is named only where the DNA matches it firmly. Size is omitted from some rows. Given values are once, few, many or a class for expanded clones.

TRBJ1-5,many,TRBV6-1,TRBD1,15,TGTGCCAGCAGGGGGACAGGGGGACCTAATCAGCCCCAGCATTTT,CASRGTGGPNQPQHF
TRBJ1-1,-,TRBV2,-,15,TGTGCCAGCAGTGGCGTCAGGGGCACCAACACTGAAGCTTTCTTT,CASSGVRGTNTEAFF
TRBJ1-1,-,TRBV19,-,14,TGTGCCAGTAGTATAGTAGTATCGAACACTGAAGCTTTCTTT,CASSIVVSNTEAFF
TRBJ1-5,few,TRBV28,-,12,TGTGCCAGCAGTGGCCTCTTTGGGCCCCAGCATTTT,CASSGLFGPQHF
TRBJ1-2,few,TRBV5-1,-,15,TGCGCCAGCAGCTTGGCTTTGTCAGGGAAAGATGGGGCCACCTTC,CASSLALSGKDGATF
TRBJ2-2,-,TRBV5-1,-,14,TGCGCCAGCAGCTTGGCCTTAAACACCGGGGAGCTGTTTTTT,CASSLALNTGELFF
TRBJ2-1,-,TRBV30,-,16,TGTGCCTGGAGCCCTTCTAGGTCGGGCTCCTACAATGAGCAGTTCTTC,CAWSPSRSGSYNEQFF
TRBJ2-5,few,TRBV10-3,TRBD1,12,TGTGCCACAGGACAGGGGCAAGAGACCCAGTACTTC,CATGQGQETQYF
TRBJ2-3,many,TRBV15,-,14,TGTGCCACCAGCAGAGAGTATCAGTCAGATACGCAGTATTTT,CATSREYQSDTQYF
TRBJ1-6,-,TRBV7-6,-,17,TGTGCCAGCAGCCCCCGACAGGTAAGCTCCTATAATTCACCCCTCCACTTT,CASSPRQVSSYNSPLHF
TRBJ2-1,few,TRBV9,TRBD1,15,TGTGCCAGCAGCATTACAGGGGGCAGGGACAATGAGCAGTTCTTC,CASSITGGRDNEQFF
TRBJ2-5,-,TRBV7-8,-,12,TGTGCTCACCAGCCGGTCCAAGAGACCCAGTACTTC,CAHQPVQETQYF
TRBJ2-1,-,TRBV4-2,-,18,TGTGCCAGCAGCCAAGAGCACAGCTTAACCCAGTACTACAATGAGCAGTTCTTC,CASSQEHSLTQYYNEQFF
TRBJ1-2,-,TRBV5-4,TRBD1,15,TGTGCCAGCAGCCCGGGACAGACCAGCCTCTATGGCTACACCTTC,CASSPGQTSLYGYTF
TRBJ1-5,once,TRBV28,-,13,TGTGCCAGCAGTTTCCCCTATGATCAGCCCCAGCATTTT,CASSFPYDQPQHF
TRBJ2-7,few,TRBV6-1,-,12,TGTGCCAGCAGTGACCTCCTTCCCGAGCAGTACTTC,CASSDLLPEQYF
TRBJ2-1,-,TRBV19,-,17,TGTGCCAGCCGACAGGTCGCGCTTCCTTTTTCCTACAATGAGCAGTTCTTC,CASRQVALPFSYNEQFF
TRBJ2-4,-,TRBV28,TRBD1,19,TGTGCCAGCAGTTTAAGGATGGGGGACAGTCAAATAGCCAAAAACATTCAGTACTTC,CASSLRMGDSQIAKNIQYF
TRBJ2-2,-,TRBV10-3,TRBD2,18,TGTGCCATCAGGGAGCTGACTAGCGGGGGGCCGAGCACCGGGGAGCTGTTTTTT,CAIRELTSGGPSTGELFF
TRBJ1-1,few,TRBV2,TRBD1,12,TGTGCCAGCAGGCAGGGGGCCCGAGAAGCTTTCTTT,CASRQGAREAFF
TRBJ1-5,-,TRBV30,-,14,TGTGCCTGGAGTCCCCCATGGGGGGACCAGCCCCAGCATTTT,CAWSPPWGDQPQHF
TRBJ1-2,-,TRBV6-5,TRBD1,15,TGTGCCAGCAGTCTCGAGGGGACAGGGTTAAATGGCTACACCTTC,CASSLEGTGLNGYTF
TRBJ1-3,-,TRBV9,-,16,TGTGCCAGCAGCGTAGGGCCGTCGCCTTCTGGAAACACCATATATTTT,CASSVGPSPSGNTIYF
TRBJ1-2,few,TRBV10-3,-,11,TGTGCCATCTCAGGGGAGGGCGGCTACACCTTC,CAISGEGGYTF
TRBJ1-6,-,TRBV5-1,-,15,TGCGCCAGCAGCGGGGTTGGGGGCGCGAATTCACCCCTCCACTTT,CASSGVGGANSPLHF
TRBJ2-1,-,TRBV10-1,TRBD1,13,TGCGCCAGTACCGGGACAGGGTTAGGTGAGCAGTTCTTC,CASTGTGLGEQFF
TRBJ2-3,-,TRBV30,-,12,TGTGCCTGGGAGGCCCGCACAGATACGCAGTATTTT,CAWEARTDTQYF
TRBJ2-1,-,TRBV14,TRBD2,14,TGTGCCAGCAGCCAAGATTTCGCGGGAGGAAAGCAGTTCTTC,CASSQDFAGGKQFF
TRBJ2-3,-,TRBV5-6,-,11,TGTGCCAGCAGGGCTGGGGATACGCAGTATTTT,CASRAGDTQYF
TRBJ2-4,-,TRBV7-2,-,17,TGTGCCAGCAGCCTCTGGGTGGGGCATTCGGGCAAAAACATTCAGTACTTC,CASSLWVGHSGKNIQYF
TRBJ1-2,many,TRBV5-4,-,15,TGTGCCAGCAGCTTCCGGGACGGAGCTAACTATGGCTACACCTTC,CASSFRDGANYGYTF
TRBJ1-2,-,TRBV5-5,-,15,TGTGCCAGCAGCTTAGCCCACAGAGCCAACTATGGCTACACCTTC,CASSLAHRANYGYTF
TRBJ1-6,few,TRBV27,-,11,TGTGCCAGCAGCCCAGGAAGGACCCTCCACTTT,CASSPGRTLHF
TRBJ2-5,few,TRBV5-5,TRBD1,14,TGTGCCAGCAGCTTTTTCGGGACAGTAGAGACCCAGTACTTC,CASSFFGTVETQYF
TRBJ1-1,few,TRBV27,-,11,TGCGTCACAGGGTGGAACACTGAAGCTTTCTTT,CVTGWNTEAFF
TRBJ2-2,-,TRBV7-9,-,14,TGTGCCAGCAGAACCACGGGGGCGGACGGGGAGCTGTTTTTT,CASRTTGADGELFF
TRBJ1-1,-,TRBV9,TRBD1,16,TGTGCCAGCAGCGTAGGACACAGGGGAGGTGGCACTGAAGCTTTCTTT,CASSVGHRGGGTEAFF
TRBJ1-2,-,TRBV6-1,-,14,TGTGCCAGCAGTGAAGGGCAGAGCTACTATGGCTACACCTTC,CASSEGQSYYGYTF
TRBJ1-1,many,TRBV6-6,TRBD1,16,TGTGCCAGCAGTCACTCCGGGACAGGGGGCAACACTGAAGCTTTCTTT,CASSHSGTGGNTEAFF
TRBJ2-4,-,TRBV6-5,-,14,TGTGCCAGCAGTTCCCGGGGTCCTGTAAACATTCAGTACTTC,CASSSRGPVNIQYF
TRBJ2-7,-,TRBV9,TRBD2,15,TGTGCCAGCAGCGCCACCCCGGGACTAGTTGACGAGCAGTACTTC,CASSATPGLVDEQYF
TRBJ2-3,-,TRBV7-6,-,21,TGTGCCAGCAGCTTAGAAGTAATCCCTACAGGGCGCCAATTAGGGTTTGATACGCAGTATTTT,CASSLEVIPTGRQLGFDTQYF
TRBJ1-2,-,TRBV15,-,14,TGTGCCACCAGCAGAGCTGGCGGTGGCTATGGCTACACCTTC,CATSRAGGGYGYTF
TRBJ2-7,-,TRBV4-2,-,13,TGTGCCAGCAGCCCTGGGTATGCTAGGGAGCAGTACTTC,CASSPGYAREQYF
TRBJ2-5,few,TRBV19,-,15,TGTGCCAGTAGTGCCCGGATCGGAATTCAAGAGACCCAGTACTTC,CASSARIGIQETQYF
TRBJ2-6,-,TRBV27,-,15,TGTGCCAGCAGTCCCCTGAGCTCTGGGGCCAACGTCCTGACTTTC,CASSPLSSGANVLTF